This TCR beta chain is drawn from a study of control samples from healthy donors and cancer patients. Sequencing was performed with immunoSEQ multiplex PCR; in TCRdb, only in-frame clones are kept and a portion is missing. This sample has 160,000 or so clones, with 96% found just once. Germline V gene lookup returns CDR1 SNHLY and CDR2 FYNNEI. Trimming removed 6 bases from V and 1 base from J, with 21 bases in between. This CDR3 is built from 17 residues. Source material: blood. The chain joins TRBV2 to TRBJ1-2; D might be TRBD1 (6 bases). This receptor was taken from a woman between 25 and 40 years old in good health. CDR3 sequence: CASSPLGGGLINYGYTF. CDR3 sequence (DNA): TGTGCCAGCAGCCCTCTAGGGGGGGGCCTTATTAACTATGGCTACACCTTC.